This entry lists 25 T cell receptor beta chains sequenced from one sample in a study of shared T cell receptors in the human thymus. This table comes from immunoSEQ multiplex PCR, and its TCRdb copy is limited to in-frame clones, with some not included. This sample has under 850,000 clones, with roughly 88% found just once. This sample also appeared in a second study, on human thymus T cells.

Input material: thymocytes. The receptors derive from a boy under three years old with a congenital heart defect.

CDR3 bases: TGTGCCAGCAGTTTTGTCAGGGGGCTAAATTCACCCCTCCACTTT. It is translated as CASSFVRGLNSPLHF. The chain couples TRBV28 to TRBJ1-6, with 8 positions matching TRBD1. The J segment lost 7 bases and the V segment lost 3 bases, leaving 5 bases of the junction unmatched. The CDR3 runs to 15 residues. CDR1 is MDHEN, CDR2 SYDVKM, per germline.

This clone was detected once. J is TRBJ2-3 and V is TRBV6-5; 8 nucleotides align to TRBD2. CDR1 and CDR2 from the germline V gene are MNHEY and SVGAGI. V lost 2 bases, J lost 2 bases, and 6 bases stayed unmatched. The CDR3 length is 16 residues. As DNA, the CDR3 is TGTGCCAGCAGTTACGGTCACGGGAGGGTCACAGATACGCAGTATTTT. Protein product: CASSYGHGRVTDTQYF.

The rearrangement links TRBV5-1 to TRBJ2-1; D unresolved. The CDR3 covers 12 residues. V was cut by 4 bases and J by 13 bases, with 15 bases left in between. CDR1 and CDR2 from the germline V gene are SGHRS and YFSETQ. The CDR3 DNA sequence: TGCGCCAGCAGCAACTCAATCCAAGCTCAGTTCTTC. Translating gives CASSNSIQAQFF.

The V and J genes are TRBV27 and TRBJ1-4, with TRBD1 identical over 8 bases. Germline V gene sequence: CDR1 MNHEY, CDR2 SMNVEV (reference sequence). J gave up 3 bases and V 4 bases, and 4 bases lay outside the gene matches. The CDR3 contains 15 residues. This CDR3 is CASSSRTGPNEKLFF. The CDR3 DNA reads as TGTGCCAGCAGTTCCAGGACAGGGCCTAATGAAAAACTGTTTTTT.

This chain links TRBV10-3 with TRBJ2-3; 8 bases are shared with TRBD1. Germline CDR1 ENHRY, CDR2 SYGVKD. The V and J ends lost 2 bases and 0 bases, in that order; junction bases with no gene match: 7. This CDR3 has 17 amino acids. CDR3 DNA sequence: TGTGCCATCAGTGAGGTTTCCGGGACAGGTAGCACAGATACGCAGTATTTT. Encoded protein: CAISEVSGTGSTDTQYF.

The chain has TRBV6-1 and TRBJ2-5, with D uncertain. V lost 2 bases, J lost 7 bases, and 14 bases lay in between. Germline CDR1 reads MNHNS; CDR2 reads SASEGT. This CDR3 spans 14 amino acids. CDR3 sequence: CASSESVPNGTQYF. As DNA, the CDR3 is TGTGCCAGCAGTGAATCCGTTCCGAACGGGACCCAGTACTTC.

This clone was counted a single time. The chain recombines TRBV4-2 with TRBJ2-2, with 10 bases matching TRBD1. From germline, CDR1 is LGHNA and CDR2 YNFKEQ. Trimming cost V 3 bases and J 1 base; bases outside gene matches: 5. The length of the CDR3 is 17 residues. As DNA, the CDR3 is TGTGCCAGCAGCCACCCCGGGACAGGGGTGAACACCGGGGAGCTGTTTTTT. The encoded protein is CASSHPGTGVNTGELFF.

The chain is built from TRBV5-1 and TRBJ2-5, with 12 positions matching TRBD2. CDR1 and CDR2 (germline): SGHRS, YFSETQ. The CDR3 runs 16 residues. V trimming: 2 bases; J trimming: 2 bases; junction bases outside the gene matches: 4. The CDR3 protein is CASSLLAGGPQETQYF. CDR3 in DNA: TGCGCCAGCAGCTTACTAGCGGGAGGACCGCAAGAGACCCAGTACTTC. Variable domain in full (rest from reference TRBV5-1 and TRBJ2-5): KAGVTQTPRYLIKTRGQQVTLSCSPISGHRSVSWYQQTPGQGLQFLFEYFSETQRNKGNFPGRFSGRQFSNSRSEMNVSTLELGDSALYLCASSLLAGGPQETQYFGPGTRLLVL.

The chain recombines TRBV4-1 with TRBJ2-3; 13 bases map to TRBD2. The CDR3 extends over 16 amino acids. Germline V CDR1 and CDR2: MGHRA, YSYEKL. The V and J ends lost 1 base and 6 bases, in that order; junction bases with no gene match: 4. The CDR3 sequence: CASSQGTSGSEDTQYF. The CDR3 nucleotides are TGCGCCAGCAGCCAAGGGACTAGCGGGAGTGAGGATACGCAGTATTTT.

J is TRBJ1-3 and V is TRBV29-1, with D perhaps matching TRBD1 (5 bases). V shed 6 bases and J shed 4 bases, with 16 bases lying between them. The CDR3 covers 14 residues. Per the germline V gene, CDR1 is SQVTM and CDR2 is ANQGSEA. Here the CDR3 reads CSVPRGVGGNTIYF. CDR3 sequence (DNA): TGCAGCGTACCTCGGGGGGTGGGAGGAAACACCATATATTTT.

The chain couples TRBV4-2 to TRBJ2-7, with 10 bases matching TRBD2. Germline V gene sequence: CDR1 LGHNA, CDR2 YNFKEQ. After removal of 2 bases from V and 5 bases from J, the junction contained 15 bases not matched to a gene. The CDR3 length is 18 residues. CDR3 in DNA: TGTGCCAGCAGCCAACCACAAAAAGCTGGGACTAGCGTGGACGAGCAGTACTTC. Protein product: CASSQPQKAGTSVDEQYF.

V usage is TRBV18 and J usage is TRBJ1-2; TRBD1 might be the D (5 bases). Germline-derived CDR1 and CDR2 are KGHSH and LQKENI. This CDR3 contains 16 residues. The ends were cut back, 3 bases at V and 2 bases at J, with 16 bases in the middle. The CDR3 nucleotides are TGTGCCAGCTCACCCCCCACAGCAGGGCCCAACTATGGCTACACCTTC. Its translation: CASSPPTAGPNYGYTF.

The CDR3 region is CASSPSSPRELQETQYF. CDR3 DNA sequence: TGCGCCAGCAGCCCCTCATCTCCCAGGGAACTCCAAGAGACCCAGTACTTC. The chain couples TRBV5-1 to TRBJ2-5; maybe TRBD1 (5 bases). CDR3 size: 17 residues. Germline loops: CDR1 SGHRS, CDR2 YFSETQ. The ends were cut back, 4 bases at V and 1 base at J, with 20 bases in the middle. Complete variable domain (other parts from reference TRBV5-1 and TRBJ2-5): KAGVTQTPRYLIKTRGQQVTLSCSPISGHRSVSWYQQTPGQGLQFLFEYFSETQRNKGNFPGRFSGRQFSNSRSEMNVSTLELGDSALYLCASSPSSPRELQETQYFGPGTRLLVL.

V usage is TRBV12-5 and J usage is TRBJ1-5; 10 bases match TRBD1. V lost 0 bases and J lost 0; bases outside the gene matches: 17. This CDR3 is 22 amino acids long. Germline CDR1 and CDR2: LGHNT and FRNRAP. The CDR3 DNA reads as TGTGCTAGTGGTTTGGTTACAACCGGGACAGGGGCTCCTGTGGCTAGCAATCAGCCCCAGCATTTT. This translates into CASGLVTTGTGAPVASNQPQHF.

This clone was seen once. J is TRBJ2-1 and V is TRBV6-5; D is ambiguous. The CDR3 runs to 9 residues. Between the trimmed V and J ends, which lost 5 bases and 14 bases, there was a span of 7 bases. CDR1 is MNHEY and CDR2 is SVGAGI in the germline V gene. The DNA of the CDR3 is TGTGCCAGCAGTGAATCGGAGTTCTTC. Its translation: CASSESEFF.

This chain links TRBV7-9 with TRBJ2-7; 7 nucleotides line up with TRBD1. The CDR3 loop spans 16 amino acids. Germline CDR1 and CDR2: SEHNR and FQNEAQ (reference sequence). The trim removed 1 base at V and 5 bases at J, leaving 11 bases unmatched. Here the CDR3 reads CASSLVGYRGIHEQYF. CDR3 DNA sequence: TGTGCCAGCAGCTTAGTGGGGTACAGGGGTATCCACGAGCAGTACTTC. The full variable domain, its missing parts supplied by reference TRBV7-9 and TRBJ2-7, is DTGVSQNPRHKITKRGQNVTFRCDPISEHNRLYWYRQTLGQGPEFLTYFQNEAQLEKSRLLSDRFSAERPKGSFSTLEIQRTEQGDSAMYLCASSLVGYRGIHEQYFGPGTRLTVT.

V gene TRBV18 combines with J gene TRBJ1-1, with 11 bases fitting TRBD1. V lost 3 bases, J lost 2 bases, and 11 bases stayed unmatched. The CDR3 extends over 18 amino acids. In germline, CDR1 is KGHSH, CDR2 LQKENI. CDR3 in DNA: TGTGCCAGCTCACCGGCGGACAGGGGGCAGGAGGCAAACACTGAAGCTTTCTTT. It translates to CASSPADRGQEANTEAFF.

V and J are TRBV14 and TRBJ2-7; 14 nucleotides align to TRBD2. Germline V gene data show CDR1 as SGHDN and CDR2 as FVKESK. The CDR3 extends over 16 amino acids. The V and J ends lost 4 bases and 7 bases, in that order; junction bases with no gene match: 9. CDR3 in DNA: TGTGCCAGCAGCCCCGCACCGGGACTAGCGGGAGTAGAGCAGTACTTC. Protein: CASSPAPGLAGVEQYF. The complete variable domain, with remaining parts taken from reference TRBV14 and TRBJ2-7, reads EAGVTQFPSHSVIEKGQTVTLRCDPISGHDNLYWYRRVMGKEIKFLLHFVKESKQDESGMPNNRFLAERTGGTYSTLKVQPAELEDSGVYFCASSPAPGLAGVEQYFGPGTRLTVT.

CDR3 nucleotides: TGTGCCAGCAGCTTAGCGGGAGGCCGGGCCTACAATGAGCAGTTCTTC. Amino acid sequence: CASSLAGGRAYNEQFF. The chain couples TRBV7-9 to TRBJ2-1, with a weak D call TRBD2 (6 bases). The CDR3 is made up of 16 amino acids. Per germline, CDR1 SEHNR and CDR2 FQNEAQ (reference sequence). The V gene lost 0 bases and the J gene lost 2 bases, with 11 bases spanning the gap.

The sample holds a few counts of this clone. CDR3 protein: CASSLYQGGPEAFF. Written as DNA, the CDR3 is TGCGCCAGCAGCCTATACCAGGGGGGCCCTGAAGCTTTCTTT. The V gene is TRBV4-3, the J gene TRBJ1-1, with TRBD1 matching over 7 bases. J lost 6 bases, V lost 4 bases, and 8 bases had no gene match. CDR1 is LGHNA and CDR2 is YSLEER in the germline V gene. CDR3 length equals 14 residues.

V and J are TRBV5-1 and TRBJ2-7; tentative D call: TRBD2 (6 bases). The CDR3 consists of 15 residues. The ends were cut back, 1 base at V and 5 bases at J, with 16 bases in the middle. The germline V gene has CDR1 SGHRS and CDR2 YFSETQ. The DNA of the CDR3 is TGCGCCAGCAGCTTGTCGGGAGTGAAGGGGAACGAGCAGTACTTC. Its translation: CASSLSGVKGNEQYF.

The sample holds a few counts of this clone. The gene calls are TRBV2 and TRBJ1-5; D is unresolved. The CDR3 length is 13 residues. Germline V gene sequence: CDR1 SNHLY, CDR2 FYNNEI. Trimming cost V 0 bases and J 6 bases, with 6 bases left between them. In DNA form, the CDR3 reads TGTGCCAGCAGTGAAGCGCGGCTTCAGCCCCAGCATTTT. Amino acids: CASSEARLQPQHF.

The chain employs TRBV18 and TRBJ1-2, with 7 bases matching TRBD1. The length of the CDR3 is 15 residues. The ends lost 6 bases at V and 2 bases at J; junction bases unmatched: 9. Germline V gene data show CDR1 as KGHSH and CDR2 as LQKENI. The CDR3 here is CASSLTGPLNYGYTF. The CDR3 coding sequence is TGTGCCAGCTCTTTGACAGGGCCCCTAAACTATGGCTACACCTTC.

The rearrangement links TRBV14 to TRBJ2-3; unclear D gene. Germline CDR1 reads SGHDN; CDR2 reads FVKESK. Trimming cost V 5 bases and J 2 bases, with 5 bases left between them. The CDR3 has 12 amino acids. CDR3 region: CASSSNTDTQYF. CDR3 nucleotide sequence: TGTGCCAGCAGCTCAAACACAGATACGCAGTATTTT.

The rearrangement uses TRBV27 and TRBJ1-3; 7 positions agree with TRBD1. CDR3 length equals 15 residues. In germline, CDR1 is MNHEY, CDR2 SMNVEV (reference sequence). The junction had 9 bases not matched to a gene; V was cut back by 5 bases and J by 5 bases. Written as DNA, the CDR3 is TGTGCCAGCAGTCCCCGACAGGGCATGAGAAACACCATATATTTT. Protein product: CASSPRQGMRNTIYF.